The entry that follows covers one T cell receptor (beta chain) sequence. Antigen specificity is unknown. V was cut by 4 bases and J by 4 bases, with 8 bases left in between. Germline CDR1 reads SQVTM; CDR2 reads ANQGSEA. The CDR3 consists of 12 residues. This specimen belongs to a study of cytomegalovirus exposure and HLA in healthy donors. PCR involved 60 Vbeta and 13 Jbeta primers. Produced via immunoSEQ multiplex PCR; TCRdb's table is partial and in-frame only. The table lists 170,000 or so clones, roughly 84% of them singletons, with around 0.37% in the top ten. Findings and limits, study-wide: Reported performance of the classifier showed diagnosis of cytomegalovirus status with high specificity and sensitivity. A later analysis linked a missense variant in DCLRE1C to the trimming of TCR beta V and J genes.

The V and J genes are TRBV29-1 and TRBJ1-5; TRBD1 might be the D (5 bases). Source material: PBMCs. The clonotype was recovered from a boy between 2 and 10 years old in good health and CMV-seronegative. The DNA for the CDR3 is TGCAGCGTTGGACAGAGGAATCAGCCCCAGCATTTT. It codes for CSVGQRNQPQHF.